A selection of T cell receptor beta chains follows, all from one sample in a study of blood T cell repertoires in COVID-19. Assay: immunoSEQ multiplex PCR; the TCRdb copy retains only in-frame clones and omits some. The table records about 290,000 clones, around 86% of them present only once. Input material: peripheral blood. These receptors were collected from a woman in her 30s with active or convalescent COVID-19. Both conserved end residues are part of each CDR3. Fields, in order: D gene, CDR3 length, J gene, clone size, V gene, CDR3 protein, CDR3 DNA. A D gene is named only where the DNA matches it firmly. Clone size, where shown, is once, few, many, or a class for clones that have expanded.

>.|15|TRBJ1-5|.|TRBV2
CASSEVMTGDQRQHF
TGTGCCAGCAGTGAAGTTATGACAGGAGATCAGCGCCAGCATTTT
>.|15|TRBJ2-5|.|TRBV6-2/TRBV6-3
CASSHGGEVVETQYF
TGTGCCAGCAGCCACGGTGGTGAAGTAGTAGAGACCCAGTACTTC
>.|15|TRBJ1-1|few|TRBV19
CASSTRGFLGTEAFF
TGTGCCAGTAGTACAAGGGGGTTCCTAGGCACTGAAGCTTTCTTT
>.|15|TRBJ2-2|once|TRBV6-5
CASSYSGGNTGELFF
TGTGCCAGCAGTTACTCCGGGGGGAACACCGGGGAGCTGTTTTTT
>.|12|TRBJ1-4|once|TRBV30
CAWSGLNEKLFF
TGTGCCTGGTCCGGTCTGAATGAAAAACTGTTTTTT
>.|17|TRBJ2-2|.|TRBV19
CASSPRSGSSNTGELFF
TGTGCCAGTAGTCCCCGGTCGGGGAGTTCGAACACCGGGGAGCTGTTTTTT
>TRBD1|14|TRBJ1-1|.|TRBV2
CASLQDRANTEAFF
TGTGCCAGCTTGCAGGACAGGGCCAACACTGAAGCTTTCTTT
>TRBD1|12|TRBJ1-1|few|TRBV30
CAWRGQVYEAFF
TGTGCCTGGAGAGGACAGGTTTATGAAGCTTTCTTT
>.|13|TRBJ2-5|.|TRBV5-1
CASSLDSKETQYF
TGCGCCAGCAGCCTGGACAGCAAAGAGACCCAGTACTTC
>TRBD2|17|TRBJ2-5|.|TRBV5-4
CASSFMGLAGEQETQYF
TGTGCCAGCAGCTTTATGGGACTAGCGGGGGAGCAAGAGACCCAGTACTTC
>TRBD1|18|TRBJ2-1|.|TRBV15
CATSSYRGRLDFHNEQFF
TGTGCCACCAGCAGTTACAGGGGGCGCCTCGATTTCCACAATGAGCAGTTCTTC
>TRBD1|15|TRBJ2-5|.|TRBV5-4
CASSLEGDRGETQYF
TGTGCCAGCAGCTTGGAGGGGGACAGGGGTGAGACCCAGTACTTC
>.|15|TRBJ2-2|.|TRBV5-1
CASSLDVGAAGELFF
TGCGCCAGCAGCTTGGATGTAGGGGCGGCCGGGGAGCTGTTTTTT
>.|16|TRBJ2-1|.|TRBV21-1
CASSKRDRGGHNEQFF
TGTGCCAGCAGCAAACGAGACAGGGGAGGCCATAATGAGCAGTTCTTC
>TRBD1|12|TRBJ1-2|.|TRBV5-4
CASSWGTDGYTF
TGTGCCAGCAGCTGGGGGACAGACGGCTACACCTTC
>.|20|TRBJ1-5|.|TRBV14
CASSQVSPFPGEGMSEPQHF
TGTGCCAGCAGCCAAGTAAGTCCCTTTCCGGGGGAGGGAATGAGTGAGCCCCAGCATTTT
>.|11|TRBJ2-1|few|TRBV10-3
CASTQGNEQFF
TGTGCCAGCACTCAGGGGAATGAGCAGTTCTTC
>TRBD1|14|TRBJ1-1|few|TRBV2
CASIGTGRNTEAFF
TGTGCCAGCATCGGGACAGGGAGAAACACTGAAGCTTTCTTT
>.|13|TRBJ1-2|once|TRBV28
CASSLQSDYGYTF
TGTGCCAGCAGTCTACAGTCCGACTATGGCTACACCTTC
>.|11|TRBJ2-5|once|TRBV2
CASSLQETQYF
TGTGCCAGCAGTTTACAAGAGACCCAGTACTTC
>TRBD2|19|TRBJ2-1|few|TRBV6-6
CASSPRPSISGLGYNEQFF
TGTGCCAGCAGTCCACGGCCGAGTATTTCGGGACTAGGCTACAATGAGCAGTTCTTC
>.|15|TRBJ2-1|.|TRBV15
CATSRDGQTYNEQFF
TGTGCCACCAGCAGAGATGGACAGACCTACAATGAGCAGTTCTTC
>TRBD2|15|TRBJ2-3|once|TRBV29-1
CSVTTSGVSTDTQYF
TGCAGCGTCACGACTAGCGGGGTTAGCACAGATACGCAGTATTTT
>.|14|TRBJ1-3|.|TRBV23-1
CASHRGSSGNTIYF
TGCGCCAGCCATAGGGGCAGCTCTGGAAACACCATATATTTT
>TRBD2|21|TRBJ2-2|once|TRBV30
CAWSAELIFNSGGRNTGELFF
TGTGCCTGGAGTGCTGAACTCATCTTCAATAGCGGGGGGCGGAACACCGGGGAGCTGTTTTTT
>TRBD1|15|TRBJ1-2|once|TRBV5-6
CASSTGQGRGLAYTF
TGTGCCAGCAGCACCGGACAGGGTAGAGGTCTCGCCTACACCTTC
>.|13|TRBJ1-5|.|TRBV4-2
CASSQDEGQPQHF
TGTGCCAGCAGCCAAGATGAGGGTCAGCCCCAGCATTTT
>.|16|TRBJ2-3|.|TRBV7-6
CASSLVAGTSTDTQYF
TGTGCCAGCAGCTTAGTGGCAGGGACTAGCACAGATACGCAGTATTTT
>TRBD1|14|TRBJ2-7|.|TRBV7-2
CASSLRQGAYEQYF
TGTGCCAGCAGCTTACGACAGGGAGCCTACGAGCAGTACTTC
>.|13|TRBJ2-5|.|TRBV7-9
CASSLETGLTQYF
TGTGCCAGCAGCTTAGAAACAGGGCTGACCCAGTACTTC
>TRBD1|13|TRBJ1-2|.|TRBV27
CASRVTGSYGYTF
TGTGCCAGCAGAGTGACAGGGAGCTATGGCTACACCTTC
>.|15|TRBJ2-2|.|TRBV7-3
CASSFQGGNTGELFF
TGTGCCAGCAGCTTCCAGGGGGGGAACACCGGGGAGCTGTTTTTT
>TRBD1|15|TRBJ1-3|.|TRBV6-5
CASSHRGSSGNTIYF
TGTGCCAGCAGTCACAGGGGTAGCTCTGGAAACACCATATATTTT
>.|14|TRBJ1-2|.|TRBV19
CASSPRGHNYGYTF
TGTGCCAGTAGTCCCCGTGGACACAACTATGGCTACACCTTC
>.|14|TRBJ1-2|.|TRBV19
CASTPTVDSYGYTF
TGTGCCAGTACCCCAACCGTCGACAGCTATGGCTACACCTTC
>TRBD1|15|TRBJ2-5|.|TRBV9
CASSVEGTGEETQYF
TGTGCCAGCAGCGTAGAAGGGACAGGGGAAGAGACCCAGTACTTC
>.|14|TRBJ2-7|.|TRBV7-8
CASSPLPSSYEQYF
TGTGCCAGCAGCCCTTTACCCAGCTCCTACGAGCAGTACTTC
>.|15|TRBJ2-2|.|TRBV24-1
CATSDPDRNTGELFF
TGTGCCACCAGTGACCCCGACAGGAACACCGGGGAGCTGTTTTTT
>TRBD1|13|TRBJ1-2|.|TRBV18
CASSPNRGDGYTF
TGTGCCAGCTCCCCGAACAGGGGAGATGGCTACACCTTC
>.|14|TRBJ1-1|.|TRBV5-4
CASSLQGLGTEAFF
TGTGCCAGCAGCTTGCAGGGGCTGGGCACTGAAGCTTTCTTT
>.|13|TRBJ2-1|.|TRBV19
CASSTSLGPEQFF
TGTGCCAGTAGTACCTCCCTGGGGCCCGAGCAGTTCTTC
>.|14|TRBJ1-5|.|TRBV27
CASSLGTGNQPQHF
TGTGCCAGCAGTTTAGGTACGGGCAATCAGCCCCAGCATTTT
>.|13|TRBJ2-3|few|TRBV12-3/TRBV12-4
CASTLSSVDTQYF
TGTGCCAGCACTCTCTCTAGCGTGGATACGCAGTATTTT
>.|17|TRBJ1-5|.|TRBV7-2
CASSLLPAYEGNQPQHF
TGTGCCAGCAGCTTATTGCCGGCCTATGAGGGCAATCAGCCCCAGCATTTT
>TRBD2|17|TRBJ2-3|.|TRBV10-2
CASRSTLAGGQSDTQYF
TGCGCCAGCAGGTCTACTCTAGCGGGGGGGCAGTCAGATACGCAGTATTTT